Below, 19 T cell receptor beta chains from the same sample are listed, as sequenced in a study of cytomegalovirus exposure and HLA in healthy donors. Primers included in the PCR were 60 Vbeta and 13 Jbeta primers. The method was immunoSEQ multiplex PCR; TCRdb's version includes in-frame clones alone and lacks a portion of them. The top ten hold 4.5% of the sample, which has about 160,000 clones, about two thirds seen once. The material sequenced was PBMCs. These receptors were obtained from a young woman in good health and CMV-seropositive.

The count of this clone is one. The chain uses TRBV19 and TRBJ2-1, with TRBD2 matching over 9 bases. CDR3 size: 15 residues. Germline-derived CDR1 and CDR2 are LNHDA and SQIVND (reference sequence). With V trimmed by 1 base and J by 8 bases, 6 bases remained unmatched. The CDR3 nucleotides are TGTGCCAGTAGTATAGTCCAAAGCGGGAGGTATGAGCAGTTCTTC. As protein: CASSIVQSGRYEQFF. The full variable domain, in which reference TRBV19 and TRBJ2-1 provide the parts outside the CDR3, is DGGITQSPKYLFRKEGQNVTLSCEQNLNHDAMYWYRQDPGQGLRLIYYSQIVNDFQKGDIAEGYSVSREKKESFPLTVTSAQKNPTAFYLCASSIVQSGRYEQFFGPGTRLTVL.

This chain uses TRBV27 with TRBJ2-7, with 8 bases matching TRBD1. After removal of 1 base from V and 7 bases from J, the junction contained 9 bases not matched to a gene. The CDR3 is 15 residues long. Germline V gene lookup returns CDR1 MNHEY and CDR2 SMNVEV (reference sequence). This chain's CDR3 is CASSLFTTGAREQYF. The CDR3 DNA is TGTGCCAGCAGTTTATTTACGACAGGGGCCAGGGAGCAGTACTTC.

This clone came up once. This chain joins TRBV27 and TRBJ2-7; 7 bases fit TRBD2. CDR1 and CDR2 from the germline V gene are MNHEY and SMNVEV (reference sequence). J was trimmed by 0 bases and V by 5 bases; bases with no gene match: 13. The CDR3 extends over 17 amino acids. CDR3 region: CASSPRGTKLSSYEQYF. The CDR3 DNA reads as TGTGCCAGCAGTCCCCGCGGGACTAAATTGAGCTCCTACGAGCAGTACTTC.

The V call is TRBV7-8, the J call TRBJ2-7; TRBD1 is a possible D gene (5 bases). CDR1 is SGHVS, CDR2 FQNEAQ, per germline. The V and J ends lost 5 bases and 3 bases respectively, with 8 bases between them. The CDR3 is 12 residues long. CDR3 nucleotide sequence: TGTGCCAGCAGCCTCCAGGGCTACGAGCAGTACTTC. Protein product: CASSLQGYEQYF. The complete variable domain, with remaining parts taken from reference TRBV7-8 and TRBJ2-7, reads GAGVSQSPRYKVAKRGQDVALRCDPISGHVSLFWYQQALGQGPEFLTYFQNEAQLDKSGLPSDRFFAERPEGSVSTLKIQRTQQEDSAVYLCASSLQGYEQYFGPGTRLTVT.

The V call is TRBV27, the J call TRBJ2-7, with 7 bases identical to TRBD1. The germline V gene has CDR1 MNHEY and CDR2 SMNVEV (reference sequence). The CDR3 is 14 residues long. The V segment lost 5 bases and the J segment 5 bases; nucleotides outside the gene matches: 9. The CDR3 coding sequence is TGTGCCAGCAGTATAATGACAGGGTTCGACGAGCAGTACTTC. It translates to CASSIMTGFDEQYF.

This chain links TRBV27 with TRBJ2-7; D might be TRBD2 (6 bases). This CDR3 contains 15 residues. Trimming pared 6 bases from V and 2 bases from J, leaving 17 bases between. Germline V gene lookup returns CDR1 MNHEY and CDR2 SMNVEV (reference sequence). CDR3 bases: TGTGCCAGCAGCCACCCCGGTCTAGCGACCTACGAGCAGTACTTC. Encoded protein: CASSHPGLATYEQYF.

In its sample, this clone was seen a few times. The V and J genes are TRBV4-2 and TRBJ1-2, with D possibly TRBD1 on 5 matching bases. The CDR3 spans 14 residues. V lost 0 bases and J 7 bases, leaving 12 bases between the germline ends. Germline loops: CDR1 LGHNA, CDR2 YNFKEQ. This CDR3 reads CASSQDRGTSGYTF. The CDR3 DNA reads TGTGCCAGCAGCCAAGACCGTGGGACTAGTGGCTACACCTTC.

The V call is TRBV6-6, the J call TRBJ1-1, with TRBD1 identical over 8 bases. Trimming at V came to 7 bases and at J to 3 bases, leaving 7 bases not matched to a gene. Looked up from germline, CDR1 is MNHNY and CDR2 is SVGAGI (reference sequence). The CDR3 is 14 amino acids. The CDR3 reads CASKGQGVYTEAFF. As DNA, the CDR3 is TGTGCCAGCAAAGGACAGGGAGTTTACACTGAAGCTTTCTTT.

The CDR3 DNA reads TGTGCCAGCACTCCGGGAGCCTCCTACAATGAGCAGTTCTTC. It yields the protein CASTPGASYNEQFF. This chain connects TRBV2 to TRBJ2-1; D perhaps matches TRBD2 (6 bases). The CDR3 runs to 14 residues. Germline assignment: CDR1 SNHLY and CDR2 FYNNEI. Trimming left V 7 bases short and J 0 bases short, with 10 bases between. The variable domain in full, completed from reference TRBV2 and TRBJ2-1, reads EPEVTQTPSHQVTQMGQEVILRCVPISNHLYFYWYRQILGQKVEFLVSFYNNEISEKSEIFDDQFSVERPDGSNFTLKIRSTKLEDSAMYFCASTPGASYNEQFFGPGTRLTVL.

The chain couples TRBV19 to TRBJ2-2; 10 bases agree with TRBD1. Germline CDR1 LNHDA, CDR2 SQIVND (reference sequence). V lost 2 bases, J lost 7 bases, and 4 bases stayed unmatched. The CDR3 totals 15 residues. The CDR3 reads CASSIYGTGDGELFF. The CDR3 bases are TGTGCCAGTAGTATATATGGGACAGGGGACGGGGAGCTGTTTTTT.

This rearrangement joins TRBV28 to TRBJ1-2; no clear D. V was pared by 4 bases and J by 0 bases, with 6 bases between. CDR3 size: 13 residues. Germline V CDR1 and CDR2: MDHEN, SYDVKM. The CDR3 nucleotides read TGTGCCAGCAGTTGGGCAGCTAACTATGGCTACACCTTC. Translating it yields CASSWAANYGYTF.

The gene calls are TRBV28 and TRBJ2-5; 9 bases are a match to TRBD1. This CDR3 comprises 14 residues. Unmatched junction bases numbered 3, after V lost 6 bases and J lost 1 base. Germline V gene data show CDR1 as MDHEN and CDR2 as SYDVKM. Written as DNA, the CDR3 is TGTGCCAGCAGGCTACAGGGGGCCCAAGAGACCCAGTACTTC. This gives the protein CASRLQGAQETQYF. Drawing the rest from reference TRBV28 and TRBJ2-5, the complete variable domain is DVKVTQSSRYLVKRTGEKVFLECVQDMDHENMFWYRQDPGLGLRLIYFSYDVKMKEKGDIPEGYSVSREKKERFSLILESASTNQTSMYLCASRLQGAQETQYFGPGTRLLVL.

The V call is TRBV5-1, the J call TRBJ2-3, with a possible D match to TRBD1 (6 bases). Germline assignment: CDR1 SGHRS and CDR2 YFSETQ. V gave up 6 bases and J gave up 9 bases, with 23 bases separating them. The CDR3 is made up of 15 amino acids. The CDR3 DNA sequence: TGCGCCAGCAAAGAAGGGGGACCGAACACACACACGCAGTATTTT. Translating gives CASKEGGPNTHTQYF.

This clone appeared once. The chain is built from TRBV28 and TRBJ2-1; 10 bases are a match to TRBD2. The CDR3 loop spans 15 amino acids. V gave up 2 bases and J gave up 9 bases; unmatched junction bases: 7. Germline values: CDR1 MDHEN, CDR2 SYDVKM. CDR3 protein: CASSLGLAGGGEQFF. In nucleotides, the CDR3 is TGTGCCAGCAGTTTAGGGTTAGCGGGAGGTGGTGAGCAGTTCTTC.

This clone was observed a handful of times. The genes are TRBV5-1 and TRBJ2-7, with 10 bases that match TRBD2. In germline, CDR1 is SGHRS, CDR2 YFSETQ. This CDR3 has 16 amino acids. The V and J ends lost 0 bases and 7 bases, in that order; junction bases with no gene match: 10. The CDR3 DNA follows: TGCGCCAGCAGCTTGGCCGGTTCTAGCGGGAGCCCTGAGCAGTACTTC. This gives the protein CASSLAGSSGSPEQYF.

The chain combines TRBV28 with TRBJ2-7; D gene ambiguous. The CDR3 length is 14 residues. Between the trimmed V and J ends, which lost 2 bases and 4 bases, there was a span of 12 bases. The germline CDR1 and CDR2 sequences are MDHEN and SYDVKM. Here the CDR3 DNA reads TGTGCCAGCAGTTTACGGCCGGCGGCATACGAGCAGTACTTC. This encodes CASSLRPAAYEQYF.

The V gene is TRBV27, the J gene TRBJ1-5; D gene ambiguous. The germline gives CDR1 MNHEY, CDR2 SMNVEV (reference sequence). V lost 2 bases and J lost 7, with 12 bases in between. The CDR3 consists of 14 residues. As DNA, the CDR3 is TGTGCCAGCAGTTTAGTAGCGGGAAGACAGCCCCAGCATTTT. It specifies CASSLVAGRQPQHF.

About this clone: The sample holds other DNA sequences that translate to the same CDR3. The V gene is TRBV27, the J gene TRBJ1-5; 7 positions agree with TRBD1. The length of the CDR3 is 15 residues. CDR1 and CDR2 from the germline V gene are MNHEY and SMNVEV (reference sequence). Germline trimming cut 5 bases from V and 6 bases from J; bases unmatched to any gene: 10. The CDR3 sequence: CASSPGEAGGQPQHF. In nucleotides, the CDR3 is TGTGCCAGCAGTCCAGGGGAGGCAGGGGGTCAGCCCCAGCATTTT.

This chain connects TRBV6-5 to TRBJ1-2; 7 positions agree with TRBD1. Unmatched junction bases numbered 5, after V lost 2 bases and J lost 5 bases. The CDR3 totals 14 residues. The germline CDR1 and CDR2 sequences are MNHEY and SVGAGI. The CDR3 sequence is CASSYDGQAYGYTF. For the CDR3, the DNA is TGTGCCAGCAGTTACGACGGACAGGCGTATGGCTACACCTTC.